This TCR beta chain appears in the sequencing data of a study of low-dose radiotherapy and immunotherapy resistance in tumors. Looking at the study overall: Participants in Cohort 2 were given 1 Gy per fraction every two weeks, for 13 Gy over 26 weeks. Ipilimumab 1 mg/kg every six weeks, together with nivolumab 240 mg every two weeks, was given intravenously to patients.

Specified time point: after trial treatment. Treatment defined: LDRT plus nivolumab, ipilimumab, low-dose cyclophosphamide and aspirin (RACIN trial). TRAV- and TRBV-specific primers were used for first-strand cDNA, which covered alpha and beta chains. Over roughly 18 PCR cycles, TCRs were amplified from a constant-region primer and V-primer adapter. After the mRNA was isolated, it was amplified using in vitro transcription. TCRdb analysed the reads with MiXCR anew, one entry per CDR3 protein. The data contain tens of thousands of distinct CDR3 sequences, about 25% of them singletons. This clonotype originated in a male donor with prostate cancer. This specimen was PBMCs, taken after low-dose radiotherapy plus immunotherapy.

CDR3 in amino acids: CASRGNGRDGYTF. The CDR3 DNA reads TGTGCCAGCAGGGGGAACGGGAGGGATGGCTACACCTTC. The chain is built from TRBV12-3 or TRBV12-4 and TRBJ1-2; D unclear. Trimming removed 6 bases from V and 6 bases from J, with 14 bases in between. This CDR3 region has 13 residues.